The 11 T cell receptor beta chains below were found in one sample sequenced in a study of blood T cell repertoires in COVID-19. Only in-frame clones appear in the TCRdb table, and some are missing; sequencing was by immunoSEQ multiplex PCR. The table lists about 420,000 clones, 80% to 90% of them singletons. Sequences were obtained from peripheral blood. These receptors were collected from a man aged 18 to 30 with COVID-19, enrolled during active disease.

V usage is TRBV21-1 and J usage is TRBJ2-3; TRBD2 is the table's D call and was not checked against the DNA. TRBV21-1 is given as a pseudogene. The CDR3 consists of 16 residues. CDR3 residues: CASTLIAGEGTDTQYF. CDR3 coding DNA: TGTGCCAGCACCCTCATAGCGGGGGAGGGCACAGATACGCAGTATTTT.

The chain is built from TRBV30 and TRBJ1-2; TRBD1 matches at 7 bases. The CDR3 totals 12 residues. Germline CDR1 and CDR2: GTSNPN and SVGIG (reference sequence). J gave up 6 bases and V 5 bases, and 6 bases lay outside the gene matches. The CDR3 DNA sequence: TGTGCCTGGGAAGGGACAGTTAATGGCTACACCTTC. This gives the protein CAWEGTVNGYTF.

This clone was observed a single time. The chain uses TRBV3-1 (or the pseudogene TRBV3-2) and TRBJ1-5; 8 bases agree with TRBD1. Germline lookup yields CDR1 LGHDT and CDR2 YNNKEL (reference sequence). This CDR3 comprises 15 residues. J gave up 2 bases and V 3 bases, and 3 bases lay outside the gene matches. In DNA, the CDR3 is TGTGCCAGCAGCCAGACAGGGGACGGCAATCAGCCCCAGCATTTT. It translates to CASSQTGDGNQPQHF.

The chain is built from TRBV12-5 and TRBJ2-5; D is uncertain. Germline V gene lookup returns CDR1 LGHNT and CDR2 FRNRAP. This CDR3 spans 14 amino acids. Trimming cost V 1 base and J 5 bases, with 11 bases left between them. The chain's CDR3 is CASGLGVFEETQYF. In DNA form, the CDR3 reads TGTGCTAGTGGTTTGGGCGTCTTTGAGGAGACCCAGTACTTC.

This chain joins TRBV5-1 and TRBJ2-7; TRBD1 is a possible D gene (5 bases). With 3 bases removed from V and 1 base from J, the gap between germline ends came to 11 bases. The CDR3 runs 14 residues. Germline CDR1 and CDR2: SGHRS and YFSETQ. This CDR3 reads CASSSAGLSYEQYF. CDR3 DNA: TGCGCCAGCAGCTCAGCAGGGTTATCCTACGAGCAGTACTTC.

V is TRBV19 and J is TRBJ1-3; perhaps TRBD1 as D (6 bases). This CDR3 region has 14 residues. Germline V gives CDR1 LNHDA, CDR2 SQIVND (reference sequence). Trimming stripped 1 base from V and 9 bases from J, with 13 bases between. In nucleotides, the CDR3 is TGTGCCAGTAGTATAGGACAGGCGGTGGTCACCATATATTTT. It specifies CASSIGQAVVTIYF. Using reference TRBV19 and TRBJ1-3 for the parts outside the CDR3, the full variable domain is DGGITQSPKYLFRKEGQNVTLSCEQNLNHDAMYWYRQDPGQGLRLIYYSQIVNDFQKGDIAEGYSVSREKKESFPLTVTSAQKNPTAFYLCASSIGQAVVTIYFGEGSWLTVV.

This rearrangement joins TRBV13 to TRBJ1-4; TRBD1 matches 9 bases. V lost 5 bases, J lost 6 bases, and 4 bases stayed unmatched. This CDR3 contains 14 residues. From germline, CDR1 is PRHDT and CDR2 FYEKMQ (reference sequence). The CDR3 nucleotides read TGTGCCAGCAGCCTACAGGGGGCTCATGAAAAACTGTTTTTT. It specifies CASSLQGAHEKLFF.

The V call is TRBV12-5, the J call TRBJ2-7; 7 bases are a match to TRBD1. V gave up 6 bases and J gave up 0 bases; unmatched junction bases: 8. The CDR3 totals 15 residues. Germline CDR1 LGHNT, CDR2 FRNRAP. Here the CDR3 DNA reads TGTGCTAGTGGCTCCGGGACAGCCCTCTCCTACGAGCAGTACTTC. It specifies CASGSGTALSYEQYF.

This clone showed up just once. This sequence joins TRBV5-6 and TRBJ2-5; TRBD2 agrees at 7 bases. Trimming at V came to 4 bases and at J to 6 bases, leaving 12 bases not matched to a gene. CDR3 length equals 15 residues. From germline, CDR1 is SGHDT and CDR2 YYEEEE. In DNA form, the CDR3 reads TGTGCCAGCAGCAACCCACGGCGGGGGAAGAAGACCCAGTACTTC. As protein: CASSNPRRGKKTQYF.

In its sample, this clone was seen once. The chain links TRBV5-6 to TRBJ2-7; TRBD1 matches at 7 bases. The germline CDR1 and CDR2 sequences are SGHDT and YYEEEE. J lost 3 bases, V lost 3 bases, and 12 bases had no gene match. The CDR3 runs 16 residues. CDR3: CASSSRTGTAFYEQYF. The CDR3, as DNA: TGTGCCAGCAGCTCACGAACCGGGACAGCCTTCTACGAGCAGTACTTC.

V usage is TRBV7-9 and J usage is TRBJ2-1; D is unclear. Germline CDR1 is SEHNR and CDR2 is FQNEAQ (reference sequence). V shed 1 base and J shed 0 bases, with 7 bases lying between them. CDR3 length: 15 residues. The CDR3 here is CASSLVPSSYNEQFF. CDR3 nucleotide sequence: TGTGCCAGCAGCTTAGTCCCGAGCTCCTACAATGAGCAGTTCTTC.